These 28 T cell receptor beta chains were sequenced from one sample in a study of T cell responses to AZD1222 COVID-19 vaccine. Profiling relied on immunoSEQ multiplex PCR, and the TCRdb table lists in-frame clones only, not all of them. Counted here are roughly 140,000 clones, 90% occurring once; the ten biggest clones make up 1.8%. The sequences come from peripheral blood, collected on day 0 of AZD1222 vaccination. Receptors originate from an adult in good health.

V and J are TRBV4-3 and TRBJ2-7; D possibly matches TRBD1 or TRBD2 (7 bases each). Germline-derived CDR1 and CDR2 are LGHNA and YSLEER. Trimming left V 0 bases short and J 3 bases short, with 21 bases between. This CDR3 is built from 18 residues. CDR3 DNA: TGCGCCAGCAGCCAAGAAAGCGGGGTGGACAGGTTTAACTACGAGCAGTACTTC. Translated: CASSQESGVDRFNYEQYF.

The gene calls are TRBV19 and TRBJ2-7; no clear D. Trimming shortened V by 3 bases and J by 3 bases, and 9 bases separated the two germline ends. Germline values: CDR1 LNHDA, CDR2 SQIVND (reference sequence). CDR3 length: 13 residues. The chain's CDR3 is CASSIAENYEQYF. In DNA, the CDR3 is TGTGCCAGTAGTATTGCAGAAAACTACGAGCAGTACTTC.

The chain employs TRBV13 and TRBJ2-1, with D maybe TRBD2 (6 bases). This CDR3 contains 16 residues. With 2 bases removed from V and 0 bases from J, the gap between germline ends came to 11 bases. Germline CDR1 is PRHDT and CDR2 is FYEKMQ (reference sequence). The CDR3 DNA is TGTGCCAGCAGCTTAATACTAGCCAGCTCCTACAATGAGCAGTTCTTC. This encodes CASSLILASSYNEQFF.

CDR3 sequence: CASSLAQSGLPNSPLHF. The CDR3 coding sequence is TGTGCCAGCAGCTTAGCCCAATCGGGACTCCCAAATTCACCCCTCCACTTT. The chain has TRBV7-9 and TRBJ1-6; possible D gene TRBD1, 5 bases. The V end lost 0 bases, the J end lost 7 bases, and 16 bases lay between the germline ends. CDR1 is SEHNR and CDR2 is FQNEAQ in the germline V gene (reference sequence). The CDR3 runs 17 residues. The variable domain in full, completed from reference TRBV7-9 and TRBJ1-6, reads DTGVSQNPRHKITKRGQNVTFRCDPISEHNRLYWYRQTLGQGPEFLTYFQNEAQLEKSRLLSDRFSAERPKGSFSTLEIQRTEQGDSAMYLCASSLAQSGLPNSPLHFGNGTRLTVT.

This chain connects TRBV5-1 to TRBJ2-1; 13 positions agree with TRBD2. Trimming at V came to 4 bases and at J to 0 bases, leaving 10 bases not matched to a gene. This CDR3 region has 19 residues. Germline V gives CDR1 SGHRS, CDR2 YFSETQ. The CDR3 reads CASSTAGTSGTFSYNEQFF. The CDR3 region has the DNA TGCGCCAGCAGCACAGCCGGGACTAGCGGGACGTTCTCCTACAATGAGCAGTTCTTC.

V gene TRBV9 combines with J gene TRBJ2-1; maybe TRBD1 (6 bases). V was clipped by 3 bases and J by 8 bases, with 15 bases between them. The CDR3 covers 14 residues. Germline values: CDR1 SGDLS, CDR2 YYNGEE. The chain's CDR3 is CASSGGPGQHEQFF. The CDR3 DNA follows: TGTGCCAGCAGCGGTGGCCCCGGACAGCATGAGCAGTTCTTC. Together with reference TRBV9 and TRBJ2-1, the CDR3 gives the full variable domain: DSGVTQTPKHLITATGQRVTLRCSPRSGDLSVYWYQQSLDQGLQFLIQYYNGEERAKGNILERFSAQQFPDLHSELNLSSLELGDSALYFCASSGGPGQHEQFFGPGTRLTVL.

This clone showed up just a few times. The genes are TRBV23-1 and TRBJ1-5; D gene ambiguous. TRBV23-1 is identified as an open reading frame with a role that is uncertain. The CDR3 is 19 residues long. V lost 5 bases and J 4 bases, leaving 27 bases between the germline ends. CDR3 region: CASSKNGGWYCQGNQPQHF. The CDR3 DNA follows: TGCGCCAGCAGTAAAAATGGAGGCTGGTATTGCCAAGGAAATCAGCCCCAGCATTTT.

This clone was recorded once. V gene TRBV7-9 combines with J gene TRBJ1-3; 8 bases are shared with TRBD1. In germline, CDR1 is SEHNR, CDR2 FQNEAQ (reference sequence). V shed 7 bases, J shed 0 bases, and the junction held 17 bases outside the gene matches. CDR3 size: 19 residues. The CDR3 DNA follows: TGTGCCAGCACCAGCTCCATTTTACAGGGGGATAACTCTGGAAACACCATATATTTT. Residues: CASTSSILQGDNSGNTIYF.

Here the CDR3 DNA reads TGCGCCAGCAGCTTGGCCGAAGGGGTATTAGGGTATGGTGGCTACACCTTC. Its translation is CASSLAEGVLGYGGYTF. The J gene is TRBJ1-2, the V gene TRBV5-1; TRBD1 is a possible D gene (5 bases). Trimming took 0 bases from V and 7 from J, leaving 22 bases between them. The length of the CDR3 is 17 residues. Germline CDR1 is SGHRS and CDR2 is YFSETQ. Full variable domain (rest looked up from reference TRBV5-1 and TRBJ1-2): KAGVTQTPRYLIKTRGQQVTLSCSPISGHRSVSWYQQTPGQGLQFLFEYFSETQRNKGNFPGRFSGRQFSNSRSEMNVSTLELGDSALYLCASSLAEGVLGYGGYTFGSGTRLTVV.

The chain links TRBV2 to TRBJ1-6, with D hard to call. The CDR3 length is 13 residues. Trimming pared 10 bases from V and 0 bases from J, leaving 7 bases between. The germline gives CDR1 SNHLY, CDR2 FYNNEI. This CDR3 reads CATRSSYNSPLHF. In DNA, the CDR3 is TGTGCCACTCGGAGCTCCTATAATTCACCCCTCCACTTT.

The V call is TRBV2, the J call TRBJ1-1, with D hard to call. The V gene lost 7 bases and the J gene lost 0 bases, with 9 bases spanning the gap. The V gene's germline CDR1 is SNHLY and CDR2 FYNNEI. The CDR3 spans 13 residues. CDR3 nucleotide sequence: TGTGCCAGCATTTTGCAGATGAACACTGAAGCTTTCTTT. It yields the protein CASILQMNTEAFF.

This chain joins TRBV5-4 and TRBJ2-5, with 11 nucleotides matching TRBD2. Germline V lookup: CDR1 SGHNT, CDR2 YYREEE (reference sequence). The ends lost 0 bases at V and 4 bases at J; junction bases unmatched: 11. The CDR3 spans 18 residues. The CDR3 protein is CASSLGSGLAGGRETQYF. The CDR3 DNA reads TGTGCCAGCAGCTTGGGATCCGGGTTAGCGGGAGGGAGAGAGACCCAGTACTTC.

J is TRBJ2-1 and V is TRBV18; D possibly corresponds to TRBD2 (5 bases). V was clipped by 8 bases and J by 1 base, with 15 bases between them. There are 15 residues in the CDR3. The germline gives CDR1 KGHSH, CDR2 LQKENI. The CDR3 bases are TGTGCCAGCCGCGGAGGTTCGGGGTCCTACAATGAGCAGTTCTTC. Translating gives CASRGGSGSYNEQFF.

The V gene is TRBV3-1 (or the pseudogene TRBV3-2), the J gene TRBJ2-5; D call uncertain. CDR1 and CDR2 (germline): LGHDT, YNNKEL (reference sequence). V was pared by 1 base and J by 4 bases, with 4 bases between. The CDR3 runs to 12 residues. The CDR3 DNA sequence: TGTGCCAGCAGCCAAGGGTCAGAGACCCAGTACTTC. It translates to CASSQGSETQYF.

The chain recombines TRBV27 with TRBJ2-7, with 9 bases that match TRBD1. The CDR3 spans 15 residues. From germline, CDR1 is MNHEY and CDR2 SMNVEV (reference sequence). With 6 bases clipped from V and 6 bases from J, the junction kept 12 bases outside the gene matches. CDR3 sequence: CASRPSRETGGEQYF. CDR3 DNA sequence: TGTGCCAGCAGACCTTCACGGGAGACAGGGGGCGAGCAGTACTTC.

This clone was picked up one time. The V call is TRBV20-1, the J call TRBJ1-3; D is undetermined. Per the germline V gene, CDR1 is DFQATT and CDR2 is SNEGSKA (reference sequence). The CDR3 is made up of 15 amino acids. The germline V and J ends were trimmed by 3 bases and 1 base, with 13 bases remaining between them. The CDR3 reads CSASPRTLSGNTIYF. The CDR3 DNA sequence: TGCAGTGCTAGTCCTAGGACTCTATCTGGAAACACCATATATTTT.

J is TRBJ2-3 and V is TRBV29-1; D not resolved. Trimming shortened V by 2 bases and J by 4 bases, and 10 bases separated the two germline ends. CDR1 SQVTM and CDR2 ANQGSEA come from the germline V gene. The CDR3 is made up of 13 amino acids. The CDR3 region is CSVESRHADTQYF. CDR3 sequence (DNA): TGCAGCGTTGAATCCAGACATGCAGATACGCAGTATTTT.

In regard to this clone: Other DNA sequences of this sample code for an identical CDR3. This sequence joins TRBV5-6 and TRBJ1-2, with unresolved D. CDR1 and CDR2 from the germline V gene are SGHDT and YYEEEE. The CDR3 has 12 residues. Trimming pared 0 bases from V and 4 bases from J, leaving 4 bases between. The CDR3 region has the DNA TGTGCCAGCAGCTTGGACGGCTATGGCTACACCTTC. It codes for CASSLDGYGYTF.

V is TRBV11-2 and J is TRBJ2-2; D is perhaps TRBD1 or TRBD2 (5 bases each). V was shortened by 4 bases and J by 6 bases, with 18 bases between the two germline ends. This CDR3 spans 16 amino acids. The germline V gene encodes CDR1 SGHAT and CDR2 FQNNGV. The CDR3 DNA is TGTGCCAGCAGCTCAACCCGGGACGCACCCCCCGGGGAGCTGTTTTTT. This sequence encodes CASSSTRDAPPGELFF. The full variable domain, in which reference TRBV11-2 and TRBJ2-2 provide the parts outside the CDR3, is EAGVAQSPRYKIIEKRQSVAFWCNPISGHATLYWYQQILGQGPKLLIQFQNNGVVDDSQLPKDRFSAERLKGVDSTLKIQPAKLEDSAVYLCASSSTRDAPPGELFFGEGSRLTVL.

DNA of the CDR3: TGTGCCAGCTCACCACCGTGGGGGAGAGACACCGGGGAGCTGTTTTTT. This sequence encodes CASSPPWGRDTGELFF. The rearrangement links TRBV18 to TRBJ2-2; D may match TRBD1 or TRBD2 (5 bases each). Per the germline V gene, CDR1 is KGHSH and CDR2 is LQKENI. V was trimmed by 0 bases and J by 3 bases, leaving 11 bases between them. The CDR3 is 16 residues long.

The chain recombines TRBV6-2 or TRBV6-3 with TRBJ2-2; TRBD2 aligns across 11 bases. CDR1 is MNHEY, CDR2 SVGEGT, per germline. J gave up 6 bases and V 0 bases, and 6 bases lay outside the gene matches. There are 17 residues in the CDR3. CDR3 coding DNA: TGTGCCAGCAGTTACTCGGCTAGCGGGAGGTGGTCCGGGGAGCTGTTTTTT. Residues: CASSYSASGRWSGELFF.

This chain uses TRBV28 with TRBJ1-3, with D hard to call. CDR3 length: 14 amino acids. Germline V gene lookup returns CDR1 MDHEN and CDR2 SYDVKM. Trimming took 5 bases from V and 3 from J, leaving 11 bases between them. This CDR3 reads CASSRPGGGNTIYF. The CDR3 DNA follows: TGTGCCAGCAGTCGTCCGGGTGGTGGAAACACCATATATTTT.

The chain is built from TRBV28 and TRBJ1-3, with unresolved D. The CDR3 runs 14 residues. The V and J ends lost 6 bases and 2 bases respectively, with 11 bases between them. Germline V gene sequence: CDR1 MDHEN, CDR2 SYDVKM. CDR3 in DNA: TGTGCCAGCAGGCCCGGGCAAGCTGGAAACACCATATATTTT. Translation gives CASRPGQAGNTIYF.

The sample holds one count of this clone. The rearrangement joins TRBV4-2 to TRBJ2-1; 10 nucleotides match TRBD1. The trim removed 2 bases at V and 6 bases at J, leaving 4 bases unmatched. Germline-derived CDR1 and CDR2 are LGHNA and YNFKEQ. The CDR3 has 15 amino acids. The CDR3 protein is CASSQSDRGLNEQFF. The DNA of the CDR3 is TGTGCCAGCAGCCAATCTGACAGGGGGCTCAATGAGCAGTTCTTC.

CDR3 loop: CASCSGTRDTQYF. The CDR3 DNA follows: TGTGCCAGCTGTTCCGGAACAAGGGATACGCAGTATTTT. The rearrangement links TRBV28 to TRBJ2-3; unclear D gene. This CDR3 has 13 amino acids. Looked up from germline, CDR1 is MDHEN and CDR2 is SYDVKM. The ends were cut back, 8 bases at V and 6 bases at J, with 15 bases in the middle.

This chain links TRBV29-1 with TRBJ1-2; weak D call: TRBD1 (5 bases). Germline assignment: CDR1 SQVTM and CDR2 ANQGSEA. The CDR3 extends over 13 amino acids. The ends were cut back, 2 bases at V and 2 bases at J, with 9 bases in the middle. CDR3 in amino acids: CSVEPDSNYGYTF. The CDR3 bases are TGCAGCGTTGAACCAGACAGCAACTATGGCTACACCTTC.

This clone was detected once. CDR3 nucleotide sequence: TGCGCCAGCAGCCCCCGCGGGATAAAGGACGCCGGGGCCAACGTCCTGACTTTC. Amino acid sequence: CASSPRGIKDAGANVLTF. V usage is TRBV4-3 and J usage is TRBJ2-6, with a possible D match to TRBD2 (6 bases). Trimming left V 4 bases short and J 4 bases short, with 20 bases between. Germline lookup yields CDR1 LGHNA and CDR2 YSLEER. The CDR3 sequence is 18 residues long.

The chain couples TRBV28 to TRBJ2-1, with 8 bases that match TRBD2. The ends lost 4 bases at V and 7 bases at J; junction bases unmatched: 18. CDR1 and CDR2 from the germline V gene are MDHEN and SYDVKM. The CDR3 extends over 18 amino acids. In DNA form, the CDR3 reads TGTGCCAGCAGTTCGCCGCTTGGAGCGGGAGAAGTCGGGAATGAGCAGTTCTTC. The encoded protein is CASSSPLGAGEVGNEQFF.